This T cell receptor beta chain is drawn from a study of control samples from healthy donors and cancer patients. The table came from immunoSEQ multiplex PCR; TCRdb's copy has only in-frame clones and leaves some out. Among roughly 400,000 clones listed, around 90% were seen once. CDR1 and CDR2 from the germline V gene are SGHAT and FQNNGV. V lost 5 bases, J lost 4 bases, and 6 bases lay in between. This CDR3 comprises 11 residues. Input material: PBMCs. The receptor comes from a man aged 35-49 years with head and neck cancer. The V call is TRBV11-2, the J call TRBJ2-7; D remains ambiguous. CDR3 residues: CASSPKYEQYF. The CDR3 DNA is TGTGCCAGCAGCCCAAAATACGAGCAGTACTTC.